This T cell receptor (beta chain) stems from a study of blood T cell repertoires in COVID-19. Study-level information: Samples representing acute and convalescent COVID-19 were sourced from the United States, Italy and Spain.

Sequenced by immunoSEQ multiplex PCR; TCRdb stores in-frame clones only, minus some. The sample lists more than 40,000 clones; 70% to 85% were seen once. Germline CDR1 reads LNHDA; CDR2 reads SQIVND (reference sequence). CDR3 length equals 16 residues. The ends lost 5 bases at V and 2 bases at J; junction bases unmatched: 4. The specimen sequenced was peripheral blood. The receptor's source is a man aged 50 to 59 with acute or convalescent COVID-19. The rearrangement links TRBV19 to TRBJ2-2; 11 positions match TRBD2. The CDR3 region is CASSPTSGGNTGELFF. CDR3 nucleotide sequence: TGTGCCAGTAGTCCTACTAGCGGGGGCAACACCGGGGAGCTGTTTTTT.